This T cell receptor beta chain was sequenced for a study of shared clonotypes between healthy human individuals. Study-level information: Researchers drew samples from two women and a few men aged 18 to 49. Per donor, CD8 memory used one plate, CD8 naive used two, CD4 memory used three and CD4 naive used three.

With regard to this clone: No antigen is known for it.

Study-level findings and limits: Clonotypes not shared had lower generation probabilities than those common to all four donors.

Clones were sequenced by immunoSEQ multiplex PCR, and TCRdb holds only the in-frame ones, with some missing. The data contain 150,000 to 200,000 clones, about 93% of them singletons. This CDR3 has 14 residues. Germline CDR1 is SGHDT and CDR2 is YYEEEE. V dropped 2 bases and J dropped 8 bases, with 17 bases sitting between them. Free of recent acute infections or vaccinations, the donors were healthy HIV-negative adults. The clonotype originates from a woman in her 30s in good health. The sequenced material came from naive CD4+ T cells sorted from blood. Regarding subset: CD45RA+ positively selected. The chain links TRBV5-6 to TRBJ2-7; possibly TRBD1 or TRBD2 for D (6 bases each). Here the CDR3 reads CASSFLQGGVKQYF. CDR3 sequence (DNA): TGTGCCAGCAGCTTTTTACAGGGAGGAGTGAAGCAGTACTTC.